The present T cell receptor (beta chain) was sequenced within a study of cytomegalovirus exposure and HLA in healthy donors. V shed 5 bases and J 2 bases; nucleotides not matched to a gene: 3. There are 13 residues in the CDR3. Germline lookup yields CDR1 WSHSY and CDR2 SAAADI. This clone was observed a handful of times. Its target is unknown. Primers: 60 Vbeta forward and 13 Jbeta reverse. Produced via immunoSEQ multiplex PCR; TCRdb's table is partial and in-frame only. The sample holds fewer than 200,000 clones, roughly 77% seen once. Findings of the study overall: Researchers reported in a later analysis that a missense DCLRE1C variant was tied to TCR beta V- and J-gene trimming.

Sequencing was performed on PBMCs. The chain has TRBV10-2 and TRBJ2-7, with TRBD2 matching over 7 bases. The source is a woman aged 18-29 years in good health and CMV-seronegative. This CDR3 reads CASSPRGAYEQYF. CDR3 bases: TGCGCCAGCAGTCCCCGGGGGGCCTACGAGCAGTACTTC.